The next 12 T cell receptor beta chains were all read from a single sample in a study of blood T cell repertoires in COVID-19 (dated by TCRdb to 2018 to 2021). Preparation of the library involved the immunoSEQ multiplex PCR assay. TCRdb's version of the immuneACCESS table is confined to in-frame rearrangements and falls short of the full clone set. An unresolved V gene accounts for under half of the shortfall where checked; the remainder is of unknown origin. The sample has some 220,000 clones on record, roughly 91% of them singletons. The ten largest make up around 0.83% of the sample. Specimen: peripheral blood. These receptors all stem from a man aged 25 to 40 with COVID-19, enrolled during active disease.

This chain connects TRBV10-3 to TRBJ1-5, with 9 bases that match TRBD1. The CDR3 loop spans 14 amino acids. The germline V gene has CDR1 ENHRY and CDR2 SYGVKD. The V and J ends lost 6 bases and 5 bases, in that order; junction bases with no gene match: 5. The CDR3 sequence: CAISRTGEDQPQHF. CDR3 in DNA: TGTGCCATCAGCCGGACAGGGGAGGATCAGCCCCAGCATTTT.

The CDR3 nucleotides are TGTGCCAGCAGTGAGACAGGGAGAACCTACGAGCAGTACTTC. It codes for CASSETGRTYEQYF. J is TRBJ2-7 and V is TRBV6-1; 7 nucleotides line up with TRBD1. This CDR3 has 14 residues. Germline V gene sequence: CDR1 MNHNS, CDR2 SASEGT. V dropped 3 bases and J dropped 2; count of bases not matched to a gene: 4.

This sequence joins TRBV27 and TRBJ2-7; no definite D call. The CDR3 spans 16 residues. V dropped 7 bases and J dropped 0 bases, with 19 bases sitting between them. Germline V CDR1 and CDR2: MNHEY, SMNVEV (reference sequence). CDR3 sequence reads: CASTPRGISSSYEQYF. CDR3 DNA sequence: TGTGCCAGCACCCCACGCGGTATCTCTAGCTCCTACGAGCAGTACTTC.

The rearrangement uses TRBV7-9 and TRBJ1-1, with a tentative D call TRBD1 (5 bases). Trimming stripped 5 bases from V and 1 base from J, with 8 bases between. There are 13 residues in the CDR3. Germline V CDR1 and CDR2: SEHNR, FQNEAQ (reference sequence). The CDR3 here is CASSKQENTEAFF. CDR3 in DNA: TGTGCCAGCAGCAAACAGGAGAACACTGAAGCTTTCTTT.

This chain connects TRBV15 to TRBJ1-5; 7 nucleotides match TRBD1. V gave up 5 bases and J gave up 5 bases; unmatched junction bases: 9. CDR3 length: 15 amino acids. CDR1 and CDR2 from the germline V gene are LNHNV and YYDKDF (reference sequence). CDR3: CATSPLTGPDQPQHF. The CDR3 coding sequence is TGTGCCACCAGCCCTTTGACAGGGCCCGATCAGCCCCAGCATTTT.

The J gene is TRBJ2-3, the V gene TRBV6-5, with TRBD2 matching over 8 bases. Germline V gives CDR1 MNHEY, CDR2 SVGAGI. V lost 7 bases and J lost 0; bases outside the gene matches: 6. There are 15 residues in the CDR3. CDR3 residues: CASKVGRGSTDTQYF. The CDR3 coding sequence is TGTGCCAGCAAGGTCGGGAGGGGGAGCACAGATACGCAGTATTTT.

J is TRBJ2-7 and V is TRBV7-9; 8 bases map to TRBD1. Germline V gives CDR1 SEHNR, CDR2 FQNEAQ (reference sequence). Trimming cost V 4 bases and J 2 bases; bases outside gene matches: 7. CDR3 length: 15 residues. The CDR3 DNA reads as TGTGCCAGCAGCTCAAGGACAGGGTTTGCCTACGAGCAGTACTTC. Residues: CASSSRTGFAYEQYF.

The rearrangement links TRBV7-6 to TRBJ1-6; D gene unclear. V was clipped by 1 base and J by 5 bases, with 9 bases between them. Looked up from germline, CDR1 is SGHVS and CDR2 is FNYEAQ. This CDR3 region has 15 residues. DNA of the CDR3: TGTGCCAGCAGCTTAGGAGCCGGAGATAATTCACCCCTCCACTTT. Protein: CASSLGAGDNSPLHF.

V usage is TRBV30 and J usage is TRBJ1-2; 7 bases fit TRBD1. The CDR3 totals 11 residues. Germline loops: CDR1 GTSNPN, CDR2 SVGIG (reference sequence). V trimming: 8 bases; J trimming: 4 bases; junction bases outside the gene matches: 4. In DNA form, the CDR3 reads TGTGCCAGACAGGGCAGCTATGGCTACACCTTC. Protein product: CARQGSYGYTF.

The genes are TRBV27 and TRBJ2-3, with 8 bases lining up with TRBD2. V was clipped by 6 bases and J by 2 bases; unmatched bases: 16. Germline V lookup: CDR1 MNHEY, CDR2 SMNVEV (reference sequence). CDR3 length: 18 residues. DNA of the CDR3: TGTGCCAGCAGCCCTACTAAGTTAACTAGCGGTTCCACAGATACGCAGTATTTT. Its protein product is CASSPTKLTSGSTDTQYF.

This chain links TRBV19 with TRBJ1-2; 9 bases map to TRBD1. J lost 7 bases, V lost 4 bases, and 7 bases had no gene match. CDR3 length: 14 residues. The germline V gene has CDR1 LNHDA and CDR2 SQIVND (reference sequence). The CDR3 DNA is TGTGCCAGTAGTAAGGACAGGGGCGGATTTGGCTACACCTTC. As protein: CASSKDRGGFGYTF.

J is TRBJ2-5 and V is TRBV7-9; weak D call: TRBD2 (5 bases). Deletions cut 2 bases from V and 2 bases from J, with 15 bases between. CDR1 is SEHNR, CDR2 FQNEAQ, per germline (reference sequence). CDR3 length: 16 residues. The CDR3 reads CASSLYGRGQQETQYF. The CDR3 DNA reads as TGTGCCAGCAGCTTATACGGTCGAGGGCAACAAGAGACCCAGTACTTC.